A selection of T cell receptor beta chains follows, all from one sample in a study of CD8+CD57+ T cells in acquired aplastic anemia. TCRdb re-called the reads through MiXCR, storing one row per CDR3 protein. The table has 100,000 to 150,000 distinct CDR3 sequences, almost 40% seen once. The sample was sorted CD4+, CD8+, or CD8+CD57+ T cells (not recorded which) from PBMCs. Every receptor here comes from a human donor with aplastic anemia. Both conserved end residues are part of each CDR3. The D gene is left open where the match is weak. For some rows the clone size is stated as once, few or many, or as a class when expanded; others skip it.

d_gene | abundance | j_gene | v_gene | CDR3aa | CDR3nt
TRBD1 | - | TRBJ1-6 | TRBV10-2 | CASSQGQGYPNSPLHF | TGCGCCAGCAGCCAGGGACAGGGTTATCCGAATTCACCCCTCCACTTT
- | many | TRBJ1-2 | TRBV10-3 | CAISEAIGGSYGYTF | TGTGCCATCAGTGAGGCGATAGGTGGAAGTTATGGCTACACCTTC
TRBD2 | many | TRBJ2-1 | TRBV7-2 | CASRPAAGAPQQFF | TGTGCCAGCAGACCGGCAGCGGGGGCGCCCCAGCAGTTCTTC
- | many | TRBJ1-3 | TRBV12-3/TRBV12-4 | CASSQGYSGNTIYF | TGTGCCAGCAGTCAAGGGTACTCTGGAAACACCATATATTTT
- | few | TRBJ2-1 | TRBV5-1 | CASNLLGGPYNEQFF | TGCGCCAGCAATCTGTTGGGGGGGCCTTACAATGAGCAGTTCTTC
- | - | TRBJ1-2 | TRBV4-1 | CASSQDVGREYGYTF | TGCGCCAGCAGCCAAGACGTTGGGAGGGAATATGGCTACACCTTC
- | many | TRBJ1-1 | TRBV20-1 | CSAGQPNTEAFF | TGCAGTGCCGGACAACCCAACACTGAAGCTTTCTTT
- | - | TRBJ2-3 | TRBV9 | CASSVGSPDTQYF | TGTGCCAGCAGCGTCGGTAGCCCTGATACGCAGTATTTT
TRBD1 | - | TRBJ1-5 | TRBV28 | CASSISGTGTDQPQHF | TGTGCCAGCAGTATATCCGGGACAGGGACGGATCAGCCCCAGCATTTT
- | many | TRBJ1-2 | TRBV7-9 | CASSLALSYGYTF | TGTGCCAGCAGCTTAGCGCTAAGCTATGGCTACACCTTC
TRBD1 | - | TRBJ2-1 | TRBV3-1 | CASSQPGGSNEQFF | TGTGCCAGCAGCCAACCAGGGGGATCCAATGAGCAGTTCTTC
- | many | TRBJ1-4 | TRBV19 | CASSKEGPIGTNEKLFF | TGTGCCAGTAGTAAAGAAGGCCCTATAGGGACTAATGAAAAACTGTTTTTT
- | few | TRBJ1-2 | TRBV10-3 | CAISGEQGTSSYGYTF | TGTGCCATCAGTGGCGAACAGGGAACCTCCAGCTATGGCTACACCTTC
- | - | TRBJ2-1 | TRBV29-1 | CSVGSFEQFF | TGCAGCGTTGGTTCGTTCGAGCAGTTCTTC
- | many | TRBJ1-2 | TRBV24-1 | CATPLCGRIGYTF | TGTGCCACCCCTCTTTGTGGACGGATTGGCTACACCTTC
TRBD1 | many | TRBJ1-2 | TRBV9 | CASSADRGGGYTF | TGTGCCAGCAGCGCAGACAGGGGCGGTGGCTACACCTTC
- | once | TRBJ2-7 | TRBV9 | CASSVSGQPYEQYF | TGTGCCAGCAGCGTGTCAGGTCAACCCTACGAGCAGTACTTC
- | many | TRBJ1-2 | TRBV5-8 | CASSVVRDTPTAGYTF | TGTGCCAGCAGCGTAGTCCGGGACACCCCAACGGCTGGCTACACCTTC
TRBD1 | - | TRBJ1-2 | TRBV14 | CASSHLTGGANLGYTF | TGCGCCAGCAGCCACCTAACAGGGGGCGCGAACCTTGGCTACACCTTC
- | few | TRBJ1-6 | TRBV2 | CASSRTAAGNSPLHF | TGTGCCAGCAGTAGGACAGCCGCAGGGAATTCACCCCTCCACTTT
- | few | TRBJ1-1 | TRBV3-1 | CASSQETGNTEAFF | TGTGCCAGCAGCCAAGAAACAGGGAACACTGAAGCTTTCTTT
TRBD2 | - | TRBJ2-3 | TRBV9 | CASSVEASGGAVDTQYF | TGTGCCAGCAGCGTAGAAGCTAGCGGGGGGGCTGTAGATACGCAGTATTTT
- | many | TRBJ1-1 | TRBV5-4 | CASSFLEGSTEAFF | TGTGCCAGCAGCTTTCTGGAGGGAAGTACTGAAGCTTTCTTT
TRBD1 | - | TRBJ2-7 | TRBV20-1 | CSAPGQGALEQYF | TGCAGTGCTCCGGGACAGGGGGCCCTCGAGCAGTACTTC
- | - | TRBJ2-1 | TRBV3-1 | CASSQWADEEQFF | TGTGCCAGCAGCCAATGGGCAGATGAGGAGCAGTTCTTC